The present T cell receptor (beta chain) was sequenced within a study of T cells in Graves' hyperthyroidism and ophthalmopathy. V trimming: 9 bases; J trimming: 7 bases; junction bases outside the gene matches: 17. The CDR3 is made up of 16 amino acids. The germline gives CDR1 LNHDA, CDR2 SQIVND (reference sequence). Absent ophthalmopathy progression within 18 months defined stable Graves' hyperthyroidism. Patients were excluded for uncontrolled infection, other autoimmune disease, pregnancy or lactation. A remark on this clonotype: The antigen remains undetermined.

Broader study findings: The majority of expanded thyroid clonotypes above 0.001 also appeared in blood.

RNA transcripts provided the source from which TCR beta CDR3 regions were amplified. HTBI primers drove first-round RT-PCR of the TCR CDR3. TCRdb recomputed calls from the multiplex PCR reads with MiXCR, one row per CDR3 protein. Counted here are about 98,000 distinct CDR3 sequences, about 37% occurring once; the ten biggest clones make up approximately 10%. The chain combines TRBV19 with TRBJ1-5, with 8 bases that match TRBD1. The sample comprised peripheral blood or thyroid tissue (not recorded which). The TCR originated in a woman aged 25 to 39 with Graves' hyperthyroidism. The DNA of the CDR3 is TGTGCCAGCGGGGCTCCCCCGGGACAGGCTAGACAGCCCCAGCATTTT. Translating gives CASGAPPGQARQPQHF. Filled out from reference TRBV19 and TRBJ1-5, the complete variable domain reads DGGITQSPKYLFRKEGQNVTLSCEQNLNHDAMYWYRQDPGQGLRLIYYSQIVNDFQKGDIAEGYSVSREKKESFPLTVTSAQKNPTAFYLCASGAPPGQARQPQHFGDGTRLSIL.